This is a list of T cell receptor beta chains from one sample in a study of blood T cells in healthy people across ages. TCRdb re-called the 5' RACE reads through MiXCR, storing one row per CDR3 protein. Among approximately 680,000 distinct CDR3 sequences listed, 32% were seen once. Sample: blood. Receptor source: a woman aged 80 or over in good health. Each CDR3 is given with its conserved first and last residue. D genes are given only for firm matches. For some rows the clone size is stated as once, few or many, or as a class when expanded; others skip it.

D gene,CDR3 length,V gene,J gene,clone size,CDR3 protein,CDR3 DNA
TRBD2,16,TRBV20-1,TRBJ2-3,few,CSASFAGGVDTDMQYF,TGCAGTGCTAGTTTTGCGGGGGGGGTCGACACAGATATGCAGTATTTT
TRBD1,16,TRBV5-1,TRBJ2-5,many,CASSLFGDRELETQYF,TGCGCCAGCAGCTTGTTTGGGGACAGGGAGTTGGAGACCCAGTACTTC
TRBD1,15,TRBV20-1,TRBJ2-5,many,CSAPVPGQGWETQYF,TGCAGTGCTCCCGTCCCGGGACAGGGTTGGGAGACCCAGTACTTC
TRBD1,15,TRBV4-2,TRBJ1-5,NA,CASSRSRDRGEPQHF,TGTGCCAGCAGCAGATCCCGGGACAGGGGCGAGCCCCAGCATTTT
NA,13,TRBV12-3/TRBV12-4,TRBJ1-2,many,CASSTDINYGYTF,TGTGCCAGCAGCACTGACATTAACTATGGCTACACCTTC
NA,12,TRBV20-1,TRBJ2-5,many,CSAPDFQETQYF,TGCAGTGCGCCGGACTTCCAAGAGACCCAGTACTTC
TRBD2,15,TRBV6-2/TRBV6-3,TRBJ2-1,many,CASNRLAGGSNEQFF,TGTGCCAGCAACCGCCTAGCGGGGGGTTCCAATGAGCAGTTCTTC
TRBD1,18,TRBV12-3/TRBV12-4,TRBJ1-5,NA,CASSLVTGSRYSNQPQHF,TGTGCCAGCAGTTTAGTGACAGGGTCCCGATATAGCAATCAGCCCCAGCATTTT
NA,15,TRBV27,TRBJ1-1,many,CASSFYRALGTEAFF,TGTGCCAGCAGTTTTTACCGGGCCCTGGGCACTGAAGCTTTCTTT
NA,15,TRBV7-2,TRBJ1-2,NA,CASSLGGKGSEGYTF,TGTGCCAGCAGCTTAGGGGGCAAAGGTTCGGAAGGCTACACCTTC
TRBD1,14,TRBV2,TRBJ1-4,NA,CASSERGRNEKLFF,TGTGCCAGCAGTGAAAGGGGGCGGAATGAAAAACTGTTTTTT
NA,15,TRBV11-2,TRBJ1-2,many,CASSPGAGVGYGYTF,TGTGCCAGCAGCCCGGGGGCCGGGGTCGGATATGGCTACACCTTC
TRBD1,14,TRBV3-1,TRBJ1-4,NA,CASSQGQLNEKLFF,TGTGCCAGCAGCCAGGGACAGCTTAATGAAAAACTGTTTTTT
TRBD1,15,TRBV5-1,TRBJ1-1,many,CASSPRQGIGTEAFF,TGCGCCAGCAGCCCTCGACAGGGGATAGGGACTGAAGCTTTCTTT
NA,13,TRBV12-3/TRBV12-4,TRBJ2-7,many,CASGRSTSYEQYF,TGTGCCAGCGGCAGGAGCACCTCCTACGAGCAGTACTTC
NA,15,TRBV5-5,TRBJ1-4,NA,CASSLGGWGGEKLFF,TGTGCCAGCAGCCTGGGTGGATGGGGTGGTGAAAAACTGTTTTTT
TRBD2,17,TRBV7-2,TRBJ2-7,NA,CASSLPRGVAESYEQYF,TGTGCCAGCAGTTTACCTCGGGGGGTAGCGGAATCCTACGAGCAGTACTTC
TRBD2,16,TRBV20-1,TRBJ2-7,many,CSARAQAGGGMGEQYF,TGCAGTGCTAGAGCCCAAGCGGGGGGCGGGATGGGCGAGCAGTACTTC
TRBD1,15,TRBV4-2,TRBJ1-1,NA,CASSQVGQGDTEAFF,TGTGCCAGCAGCCAAGTAGGGCAGGGGGACACTGAAGCTTTCTTT
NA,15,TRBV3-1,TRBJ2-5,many,CASSQDAIAGETQYF,TGTGCCAGCAGCCAAGATGCAATAGCTGGGGAGACCCAGTACTTC
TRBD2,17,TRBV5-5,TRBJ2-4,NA,CACSGRLTSGGQNIQYF,TGTGCCTGCAGCGGGCGGCTAACTAGCGGGGGACAAAACATTCAGTACTTC
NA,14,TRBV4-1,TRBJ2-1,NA,CASRLQGPYNEQFF,TGCGCCAGCAGGCTACAGGGCCCCTACAATGAGCAGTTCTTC
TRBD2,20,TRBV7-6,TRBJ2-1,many,CASSPLTGTSGGHSYNEQFF,TGTGCCAGCAGCCCACTTACCGGGACTAGCGGGGGGCACTCCTACAATGAGCAGTTCTTC
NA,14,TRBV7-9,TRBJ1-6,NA,CASSSFSYNSPLHF,TGTGCCAGCAGCAGCTTCTCCTATAATTCACCCCTCCACTTT
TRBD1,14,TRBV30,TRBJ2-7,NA,CAWGAGTADYEQYF,TGTGCCTGGGGGGCTGGGACAGCGGATTACGAGCAGTACTTC
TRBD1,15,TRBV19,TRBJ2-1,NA,CASSIGDRAMNEQFF,TGTGCCAGTAGTATAGGGGACAGGGCGATGAATGAGCAGTTCTTC
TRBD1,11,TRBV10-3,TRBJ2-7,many,CAVGQGYEQYF,TGTGCCGTGGGACAGGGCTACGAGCAGTACTTC
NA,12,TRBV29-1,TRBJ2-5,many,CSVGQGQETQYF,TGCAGCGTTGGACAAGGCCAAGAGACCCAGTACTTC
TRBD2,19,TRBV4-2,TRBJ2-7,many,CASSQDEGTSGGAYYEQYF,TGTGCCAGCAGCCAAGATGAGGGGACTAGCGGGGGTGCCTACTACGAGCAGTACTTC
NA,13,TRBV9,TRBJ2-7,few,CASSVDPFFEQYF,TGTGCCAGCAGCGTAGACCCCTTCTTCGAGCAGTACTTC
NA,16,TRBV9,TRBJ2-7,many,CASSVVPYRELTEQYF,TGTGCCAGCAGCGTAGTCCCATACAGGGAACTGACCGAGCAGTACTTC
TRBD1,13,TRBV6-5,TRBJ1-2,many,CASGRTGNYGYTF,TGTGCCAGCGGAAGGACAGGGAACTATGGCTACACCTTC
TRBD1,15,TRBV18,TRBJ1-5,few,CASSPGQGRVQPQHF,TGTGCCAGCTCACCGGGACAGGGAAGGGTACAGCCCCAGCATTTT
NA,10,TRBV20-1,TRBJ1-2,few,CSTGVYGYTF,TGCAGCACAGGAGTCTATGGCTACACCTTC
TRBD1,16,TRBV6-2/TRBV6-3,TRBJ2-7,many,CASSYSSPGTGYEQYF,TGTGCCAGCAGTTACTCGAGTCCCGGGACAGGTTACGAGCAGTACTTC
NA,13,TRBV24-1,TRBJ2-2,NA,CATSDWVAGELFF,TGTGCCACCAGTGATTGGGTCGCCGGGGAGCTGTTTTTT
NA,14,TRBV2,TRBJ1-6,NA,CASSGGGLYSPLHF,TGTGCCAGCAGTGGGGGGGGGCTCTATTCACCCCTCCACTTT
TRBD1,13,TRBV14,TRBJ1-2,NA,CASSLQGAHGYTF,TGTGCCAGCAGCTTACAGGGGGCTCATGGCTACACCTTC
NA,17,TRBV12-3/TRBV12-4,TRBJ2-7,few,CASSLKGLGTPTYEQYF,TGTGCCAGCAGTTTAAAGGGACTCGGTACGCCTACCTACGAGCAGTACTTC
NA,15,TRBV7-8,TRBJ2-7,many,CASSLERGGSYEQYF,TGTGCCAGCAGCTTAGAGAGGGGGGGTTCCTACGAGCAGTACTTC
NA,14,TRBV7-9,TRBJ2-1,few,CASSVGLRFNEQFF,TGTGCCAGCAGCGTGGGACTCAGGTTCAATGAGCAGTTCTTC
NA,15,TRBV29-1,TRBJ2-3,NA,CSVDGPGPSTDTQYF,TGCAGCGTTGATGGGCCCGGTCCTAGCACAGATACGCAGTATTTT